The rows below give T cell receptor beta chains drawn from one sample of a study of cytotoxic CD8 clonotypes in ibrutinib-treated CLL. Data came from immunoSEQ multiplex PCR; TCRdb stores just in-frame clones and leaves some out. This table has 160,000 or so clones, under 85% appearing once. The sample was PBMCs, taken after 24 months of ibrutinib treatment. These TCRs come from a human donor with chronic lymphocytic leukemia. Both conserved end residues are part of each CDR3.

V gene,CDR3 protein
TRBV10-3,CAISAGANTEAFF
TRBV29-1,CSVSQGRDGYTF
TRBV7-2,CASSTQGHSSGNTIYF
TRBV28,CASLTPRQGAYNEQFF
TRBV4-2,CASSLPSTVGRTGELFF
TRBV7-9,CASSPVRFNQNTEAFF
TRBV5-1,CASSFQGNYGYTF
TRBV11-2,CASSVAAGGTYNEQFF
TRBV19,CVSSNRGRSTGANVLTF
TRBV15,CATSRDLQDTQYF
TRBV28,CASTGTGRSYGYTF
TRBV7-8,CASRPTLDKYSSNQPQHF
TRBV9,CASSVVGLSGDTQYF
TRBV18,CASSPNGLAGGNEQFF
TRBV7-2,CASSSLAQGTGELFF
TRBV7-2,CASSRITSGSSTDTQYF
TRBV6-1,CASSRQADNEQFF
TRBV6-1,CATRLQRSSYNEQFF
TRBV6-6,CASSYGGFGEKLFF
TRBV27,CASTWGALGGEQFF
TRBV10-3,CATRRLTNYGYTF
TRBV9,CASSVGDGHTEAFF
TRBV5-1,CASSLASGSGTEAFF
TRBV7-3,CASSAVGAVGSSYNEQFF
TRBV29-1,CSVGDYNEQFF
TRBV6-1,CASSGGPWETQYF
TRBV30,CAWAGQGAYEQYF
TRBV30,CAWSEQGLANTEAFF
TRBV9,CASPAPPTGDTSGWTQYF
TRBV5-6,CASSYVSGSYNEQFF
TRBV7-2,CASSSGGGRGQYF
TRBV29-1,CSVEDPRSRMGEQYF
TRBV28,CASQTGGNTIYF
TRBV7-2,CASSLGVRRRGMNTEAFF
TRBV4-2,CASSQGAGGMYQETQYF